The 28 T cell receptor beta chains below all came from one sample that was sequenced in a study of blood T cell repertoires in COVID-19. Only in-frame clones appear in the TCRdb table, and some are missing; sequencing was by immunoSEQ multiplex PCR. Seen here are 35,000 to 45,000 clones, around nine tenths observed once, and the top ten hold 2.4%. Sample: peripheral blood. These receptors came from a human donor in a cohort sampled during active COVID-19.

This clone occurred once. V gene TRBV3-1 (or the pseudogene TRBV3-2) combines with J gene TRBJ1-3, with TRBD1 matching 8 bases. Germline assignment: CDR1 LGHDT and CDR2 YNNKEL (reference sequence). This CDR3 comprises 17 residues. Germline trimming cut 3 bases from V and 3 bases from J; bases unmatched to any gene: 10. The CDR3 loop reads CASSHDTGQGYGNTIYF. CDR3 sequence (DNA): TGTGCCAGCAGCCATGACACAGGACAGGGATATGGAAACACCATATATTTT.

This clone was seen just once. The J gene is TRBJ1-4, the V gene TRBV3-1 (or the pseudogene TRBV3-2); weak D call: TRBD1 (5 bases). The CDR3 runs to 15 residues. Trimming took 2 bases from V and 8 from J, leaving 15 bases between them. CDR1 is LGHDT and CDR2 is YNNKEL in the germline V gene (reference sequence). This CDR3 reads CASSQMAAGLEKLFF. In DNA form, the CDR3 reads TGTGCCAGCAGCCAAATGGCCGCAGGGTTGGAAAAACTGTTTTTT.

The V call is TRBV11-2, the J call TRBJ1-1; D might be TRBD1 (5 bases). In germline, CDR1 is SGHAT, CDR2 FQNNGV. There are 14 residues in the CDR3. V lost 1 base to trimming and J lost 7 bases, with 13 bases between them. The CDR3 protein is CASSLVGGWGEAFF. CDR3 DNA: TGTGCCAGCAGCTTAGTCGGGGGGTGGGGTGAAGCTTTCTTT.

The chain's CDR3 is CASSRGDTNEKLFF. The CDR3 DNA reads as TGTGCCAGCTCACGGGGGGACACTAATGAAAAACTGTTTTTT. V usage is TRBV18 and J usage is TRBJ1-4, with a weak D call TRBD1 (5 bases). The CDR3 spans 14 residues. Germline CDR1 and CDR2: KGHSH and LQKENI. V lost 4 bases, J lost 2 bases, and 8 bases lay in between. The full variable domain, its missing parts supplied by reference TRBV18 and TRBJ1-4, is NAGVMQNPRHLVRRRGQEARLRCSPMKGHSHVYWYRQLPEEGLKFMVYLQKENIIDESGMPKERFSAEFPKEGPSILRIQQVVRGDSAAYFCASSRGDTNEKLFFGSGTQLSVL.

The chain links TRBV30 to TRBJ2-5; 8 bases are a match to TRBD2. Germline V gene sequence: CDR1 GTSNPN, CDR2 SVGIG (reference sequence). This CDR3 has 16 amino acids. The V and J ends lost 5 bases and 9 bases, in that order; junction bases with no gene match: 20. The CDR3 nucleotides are TGTGCCTGGGCCAAATCTCTAAGCGGGGGCCCACCTCCCCAGTACTTC. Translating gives CAWAKSLSGGPPPQYF.

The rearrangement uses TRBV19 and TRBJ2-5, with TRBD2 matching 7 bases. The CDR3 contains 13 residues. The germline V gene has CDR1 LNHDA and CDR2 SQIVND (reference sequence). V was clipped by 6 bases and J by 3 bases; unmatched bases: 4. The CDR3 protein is CASRRTSEETQYF. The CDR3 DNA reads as TGTGCCAGTAGGCGCACTAGCGAAGAGACCCAGTACTTC.

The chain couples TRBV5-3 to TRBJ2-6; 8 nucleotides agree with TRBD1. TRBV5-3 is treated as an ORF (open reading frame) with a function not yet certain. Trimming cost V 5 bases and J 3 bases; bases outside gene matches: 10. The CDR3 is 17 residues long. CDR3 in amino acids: CARRTGEVGYGANVLTF. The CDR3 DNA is TGTGCCAGAAGGACAGGGGAGGTCGGATATGGGGCCAACGTCCTGACTTTC.

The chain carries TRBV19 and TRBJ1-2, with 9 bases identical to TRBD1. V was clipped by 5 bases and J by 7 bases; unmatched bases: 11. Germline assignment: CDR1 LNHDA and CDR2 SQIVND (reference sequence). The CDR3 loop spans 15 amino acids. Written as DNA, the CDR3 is TGTGCCAGTAGTTTCGGGCCGGACAGGGGCCCTGGCTACACCTTC. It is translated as CASSFGPDRGPGYTF.

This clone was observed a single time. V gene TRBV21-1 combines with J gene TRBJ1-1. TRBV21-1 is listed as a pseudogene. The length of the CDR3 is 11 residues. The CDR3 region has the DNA TGTGCCAGCAGCCTCGGGACTGAAGCTTTCTTT. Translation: CASSLGTEAFF.

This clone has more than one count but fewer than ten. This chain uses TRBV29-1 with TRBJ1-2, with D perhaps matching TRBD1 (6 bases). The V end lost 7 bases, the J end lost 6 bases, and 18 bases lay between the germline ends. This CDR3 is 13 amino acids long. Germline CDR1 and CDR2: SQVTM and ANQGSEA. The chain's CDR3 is CSALYSGAHGYTF. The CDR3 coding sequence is TGCAGCGCCCTTTATTCAGGGGCCCATGGCTACACCTTC.

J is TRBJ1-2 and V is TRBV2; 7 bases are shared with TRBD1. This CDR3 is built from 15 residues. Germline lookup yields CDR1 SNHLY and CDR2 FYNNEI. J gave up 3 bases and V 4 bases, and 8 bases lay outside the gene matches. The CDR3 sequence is CASSAQGVTYYGYTF. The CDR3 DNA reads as TGTGCCAGCAGTGCCCAGGGGGTTACCTACTATGGCTACACCTTC. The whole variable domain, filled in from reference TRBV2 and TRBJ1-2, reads EPEVTQTPSHQVTQMGQEVILRCVPISNHLYFYWYRQILGQKVEFLVSFYNNEISEKSEIFDDQFSVERPDGSNFTLKIRSTKLEDSAMYFCASSAQGVTYYGYTFGSGTRLTVV.

CDR3 in DNA: TGTGCCAGCAGCTTATTGAGTAGCGGGGGGCCTCTCAATGAGCAGTTCTTC. This sequence encodes CASSLLSSGGPLNEQFF. This chain joins TRBV11-2 and TRBJ2-1; 10 bases agree with TRBD2. Germline V CDR1 and CDR2: SGHAT, FQNNGV. The J segment lost 6 bases and the V segment lost 2 bases, leaving 10 bases of the junction unmatched. The CDR3 totals 17 residues.

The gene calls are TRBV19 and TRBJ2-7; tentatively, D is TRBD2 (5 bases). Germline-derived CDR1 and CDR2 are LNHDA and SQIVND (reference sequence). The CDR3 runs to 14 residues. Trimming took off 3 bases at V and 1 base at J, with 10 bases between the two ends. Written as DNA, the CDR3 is TGTGCCAGTAGTATTAGCGAGACGTCCTACGAGCAGTACTTC. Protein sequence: CASSISETSYEQYF. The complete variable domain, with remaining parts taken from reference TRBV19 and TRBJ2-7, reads DGGITQSPKYLFRKEGQNVTLSCEQNLNHDAMYWYRQDPGQGLRLIYYSQIVNDFQKGDIAEGYSVSREKKESFPLTVTSAQKNPTAFYLCASSISETSYEQYFGPGTRLTVT.

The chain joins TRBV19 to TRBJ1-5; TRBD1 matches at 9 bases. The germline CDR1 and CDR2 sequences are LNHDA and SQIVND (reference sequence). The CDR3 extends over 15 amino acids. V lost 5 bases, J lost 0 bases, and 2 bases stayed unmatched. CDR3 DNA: TGTGCCAGTAGTTGGGGACAGGGTAGCAATCAGCCCCAGCATTTT. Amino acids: CASSWGQGSNQPQHF. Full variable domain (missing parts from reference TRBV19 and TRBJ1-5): DGGITQSPKYLFRKEGQNVTLSCEQNLNHDAMYWYRQDPGQGLRLIYYSQIVNDFQKGDIAEGYSVSREKKESFPLTVTSAQKNPTAFYLCASSWGQGSNQPQHFGDGTRLSIL.

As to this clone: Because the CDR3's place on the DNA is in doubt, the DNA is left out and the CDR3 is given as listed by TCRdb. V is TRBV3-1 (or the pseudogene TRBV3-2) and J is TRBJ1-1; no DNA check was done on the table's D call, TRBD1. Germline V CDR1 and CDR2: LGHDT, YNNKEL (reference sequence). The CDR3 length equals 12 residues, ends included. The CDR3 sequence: CASSQVGQGATF.

The CDR3 coding sequence is TGTGCCAGCTTTACAGGGGGGAATAACTATGGCTACACCTTC. This translates into CASFTGGNNYGYTF. The chain combines TRBV6-5 with TRBJ1-2; 8 nucleotides match TRBD1. This CDR3 contains 14 residues. Germline values: CDR1 MNHEY, CDR2 SVGAGI. After removal of 8 bases from V and 1 base from J, the junction contained 6 bases not matched to a gene.

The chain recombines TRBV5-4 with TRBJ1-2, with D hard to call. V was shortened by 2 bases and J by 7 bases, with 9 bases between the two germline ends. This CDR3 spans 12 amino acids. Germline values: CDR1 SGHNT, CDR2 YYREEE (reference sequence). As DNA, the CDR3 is TGTGCCAGCAGCTTAGAGGGCTTTGGCTACACCTTC. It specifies CASSLEGFGYTF.

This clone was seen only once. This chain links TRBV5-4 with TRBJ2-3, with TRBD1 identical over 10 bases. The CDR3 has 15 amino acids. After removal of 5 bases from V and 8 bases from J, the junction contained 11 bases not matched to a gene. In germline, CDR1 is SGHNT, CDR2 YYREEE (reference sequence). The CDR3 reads CASSFRDRGQGTQYF. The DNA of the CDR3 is TGTGCCAGCAGTTTCCGGGACAGGGGTCAGGGTACGCAGTATTTT.

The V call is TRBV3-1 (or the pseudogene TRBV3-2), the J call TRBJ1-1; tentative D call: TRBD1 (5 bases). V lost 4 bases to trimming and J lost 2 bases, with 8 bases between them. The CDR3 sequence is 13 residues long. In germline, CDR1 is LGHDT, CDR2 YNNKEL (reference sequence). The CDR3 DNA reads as TGTGCCAGCAGCCTCAGGGTAAACACTGAAGCTTTCTTT. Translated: CASSLRVNTEAFF.

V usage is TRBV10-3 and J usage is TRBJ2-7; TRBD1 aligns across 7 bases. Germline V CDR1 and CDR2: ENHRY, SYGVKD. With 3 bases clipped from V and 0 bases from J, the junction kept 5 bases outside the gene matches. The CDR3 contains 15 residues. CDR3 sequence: CAISERGQSSYEQYF. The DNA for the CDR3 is TGTGCCATCAGTGAAAGGGGACAGTCCTCCTACGAGCAGTACTTC.

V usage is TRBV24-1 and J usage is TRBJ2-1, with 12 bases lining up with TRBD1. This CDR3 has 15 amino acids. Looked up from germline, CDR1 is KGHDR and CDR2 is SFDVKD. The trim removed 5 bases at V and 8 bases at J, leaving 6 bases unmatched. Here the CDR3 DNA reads TGTGCCACCAGTGCCCCTGGGACAGGGGGCGATGAGCAGTTCTTC. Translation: CATSAPGTGGDEQFF.

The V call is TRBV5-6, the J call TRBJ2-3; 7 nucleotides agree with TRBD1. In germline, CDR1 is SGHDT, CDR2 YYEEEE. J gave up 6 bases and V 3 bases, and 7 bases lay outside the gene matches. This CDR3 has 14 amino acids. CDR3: CASSSTTGSDTQYF. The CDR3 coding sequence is TGTGCCAGCAGCTCCACGACAGGGTCGGATACGCAGTATTTT.

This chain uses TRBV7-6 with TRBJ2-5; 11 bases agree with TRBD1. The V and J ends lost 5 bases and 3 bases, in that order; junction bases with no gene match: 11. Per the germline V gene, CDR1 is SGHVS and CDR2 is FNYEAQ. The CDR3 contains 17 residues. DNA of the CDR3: TGTGCCAGCAGCCGAGCCCCGGGACAGGGGGTAGAAGAGACCCAGTACTTC. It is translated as CASSRAPGQGVEETQYF.

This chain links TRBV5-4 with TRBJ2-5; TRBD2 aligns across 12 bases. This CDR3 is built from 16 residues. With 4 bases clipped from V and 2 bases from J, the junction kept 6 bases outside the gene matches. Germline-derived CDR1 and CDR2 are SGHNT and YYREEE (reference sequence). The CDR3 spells CASSPSGGALQETQYF. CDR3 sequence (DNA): TGTGCCAGCAGCCCTAGCGGGGGGGCTCTACAAGAGACCCAGTACTTC. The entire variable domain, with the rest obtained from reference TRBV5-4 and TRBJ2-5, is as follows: ETGVTQSPTHLIKTRGQQVTLRCSSQSGHNTVSWYQQALGQGPQFIFQYYREEENGRGNFPPRFSGLQFPNYSSELNVNALELDDSALYLCASSPSGGALQETQYFGPGTRLLVL.

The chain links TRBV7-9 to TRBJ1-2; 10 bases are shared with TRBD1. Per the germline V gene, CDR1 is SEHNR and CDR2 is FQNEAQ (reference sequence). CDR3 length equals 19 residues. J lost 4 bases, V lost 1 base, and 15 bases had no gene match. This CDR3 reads CASSLGGRGQGVKSYGYTF. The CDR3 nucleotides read TGTGCCAGCAGCTTAGGTGGTCGAGGACAGGGGGTAAAGAGCTATGGCTACACCTTC.

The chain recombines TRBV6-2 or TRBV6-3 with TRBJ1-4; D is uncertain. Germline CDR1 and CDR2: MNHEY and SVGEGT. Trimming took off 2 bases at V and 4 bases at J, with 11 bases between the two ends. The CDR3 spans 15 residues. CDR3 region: CASSYEARNNEKLFF. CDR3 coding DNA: TGTGCCAGCAGTTACGAGGCGAGAAATAATGAAAAACTGTTTTTT.

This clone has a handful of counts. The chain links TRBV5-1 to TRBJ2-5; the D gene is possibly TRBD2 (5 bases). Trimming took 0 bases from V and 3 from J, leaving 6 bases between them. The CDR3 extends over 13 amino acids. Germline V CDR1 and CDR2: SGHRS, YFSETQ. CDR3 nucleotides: TGCGCCAGCAGCTTGGGGGGAGAAGAGACCCAGTACTTC. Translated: CASSLGGEETQYF.

The CDR3 is CSASGTGSEKLFF. DNA for the CDR3: TGCAGCGCATCCGGGACAGGGAGTGAAAAACTGTTTTTT. This rearrangement joins TRBV29-1 to TRBJ1-4; 9 nucleotides align to TRBD1. The CDR3 spans 13 residues. CDR1 SQVTM and CDR2 ANQGSEA come from the germline V gene. The junction had 7 bases not matched to a gene; V was cut back by 7 bases and J by 7 bases.